This TCR beta chain was documented in a study of blood T cell repertoires in COVID-19 (dated by TCRdb to about 2020). Study-wide context: The collaborator samples originated in the United States, Italy and Spain and spanned the acute and convalescent phases of COVID-19. Nearly every sample came with metadata listing a de-identified subject ID, COVID-19 status, age in years and sex. The prospective study material was composed of cDNA or gDNA derived from T cells, B-cell-depleted T cells, or PBMCs. The dataset comprised deeply sampled blood TCRbeta repertoires from subjects exposed to, actively infected with, or recovered from COVID-19. Samples were obtained from the ongoing ImmuneRACE study (first 160 participants) and from 1,254 subjects provided by 6 global collaborators. The repertoires were made available in a free public database intended to serve as a resource for research on the immune response to SARS-CoV-2. Where available, HLA class I and class II types were obtained from metadata supplied by the sample provider rather than from assay-based typing. Broad study findings and their caveats: The quantity of clinical and demographic metadata differed by source and by participant and was supplied without curation.

CDR1 and CDR2 were assigned from the germline V gene as KGHSY and FQNENV. V was cut back by 4 bases and J by 1 base, leaving a gap of 10 bases between them. Including cysteine and phenylalanine, the CDR3 has 14 amino acids. Of the read, only the CDR3 DNA is kept; its 42 bases are in frame from base 1. TCRbeta CDR3 regions were amplified from genomic DNA using the immunoSEQ Assay, a bias-controlled multiplex PCR. Per the original workflow: The number of nucleated cells in each sample was estimated by amplification of reference gene primers within the assay. Sequence reads were collapsed and filtered to measure the absolute abundance of every unique TCRbeta CDR3 rearrangement. For each sample, productive Simpson clonality was calculated as the square root of Simpson's diversity index across productive rearrangements. Imported from immuneACCESS, the table was reduced by TCRdb to in-frame sequences with V and J called. These copies leave out some clones; in studies compared against another copy, an unresolved V gene accounts for under half, and the cause of the remainder is not known. The D gene and trimming were derived from the DNA, and the V and J assignments and clone size from that table. A total of some 200,000 clones appear in this sample, around 84% of them only once. The top ten hold 5% to 6.5% of the sample.

Collaborating institutions collected whole blood in K2EDTA tubes following their own protocols. Collaborator samples were shipped for TCRbeta analysis as frozen whole blood, isolated PBMCs, or DNA extracted from either sample type. This clone was recorded a few times. Its specific antigen is unknown. No per-base quality is available; no much larger clone lies one base away. The TCR comes from a man at least 80 years old with acute or convalescent COVID-19. The sequence joins TRBV16 to TRBJ1-2; TRBD1 is perhaps the D gene, given 5 matching bases. The sample taken for sequencing was peripheral blood. Here is the DNA: TGTGCCAGCAGCCCCCGACAGAATAACTATGGCTACACCTTC. It translates as CASSPRQNNYGYTF.